This T cell receptor beta chain was observed in a study of T cells in Graves' hyperthyroidism and ophthalmopathy. Overall study results and limits: In blood, most of the thyroid clonotypes expanded above 0.001 were also present.

Comment on this clonotype: What it recognizes is unknown.

TCR beta CDR3 regions were amplified from RNA. First-round RT-PCR with HTBI primers amplified the TCR CDR3 region. TCRdb used MiXCR to reprocess the multiplex PCR reads, holding one entry per CDR3 protein. The sample contains 690,000 or so distinct CDR3 sequences, around a sixth of which appear only once. V lost 4 bases and J 1 base, leaving 8 bases between the germline ends. CDR1 SGHRS and CDR2 YFSETQ come from the germline V gene. CDR3 length equals 13 residues. The chain carries TRBV5-1 and TRBJ2-5; D not certain. This clonotype originated in a woman aged 50 to 65 with Graves' hyperthyroidism that later progressed to Graves' ophthalmopathy. Sequencing input: blood. CDR3 bases: TGCGCCAGCAGCCAAGCTGTCCAAGAGACCCAGTACTTC. As protein: CASSQAVQETQYF. Looking up the rest from reference TRBV5-1 and TRBJ2-5 gives the full variable domain: KAGVTQTPRYLIKTRGQQVTLSCSPISGHRSVSWYQQTPGQGLQFLFEYFSETQRNKGNFPGRFSGRQFSNSRSEMNVSTLELGDSALYLCASSQAVQETQYFGPGTRLLVL.